This T cell receptor (beta chain) was sequenced in a study of response to subunit inactivated influenza vaccine. CDR1 DFQATT and CDR2 SNEGSKA come from the germline V gene (reference sequence). The CDR3 is made up of 13 amino acids. Deletions cut 5 bases from V and 0 bases from J, with 10 bases between. This clonotype was picked up a small number of times. TCRdb processed the RT-PCR reads anew with MiXCR; each CDR3 protein has one entry. The sample holds a few hundred thousand distinct CDR3 sequences, about 15% seen once. The chain is built from TRBV20-1 and TRBJ1-1, with D possibly TRBD1 on 6 matching bases. Here the sequenced sample was PBMCs from blood, taken about 13 days after vaccination. This clonotype originated in a man aged 50-59 years who received an inactivated influenza vaccine. This CDR3 reads CSAQTGLNTEAFF. DNA of the CDR3: TGCAGTGCTCAGACAGGATTGAACACTGAAGCTTTCTTT.